The clone carrying this TCR beta chain appeared a single time. Here immunoSEQ multiplex PCR was the method, and the copy in TCRdb shows in-frame clones only, minus some. The sample lists about 130,000 clones, roughly 84% seen once, with 4.1% in the top ten. V was trimmed by 5 bases and J by 2 bases, leaving 13 bases between them. CDR1 and CDR2 from the germline V gene are SGHRS and YFSETQ. The CDR3 loop spans 14 amino acids. This sample was included in a study of T cell responses to AZD1222 COVID-19 vaccine. The sequences come from peripheral blood, collected on day 0 of AZD1222 vaccination. This TCR came from an adult in good health. V gene TRBV5-1 combines with J gene TRBJ1-2; perhaps TRBD1 as D (5 bases). CDR3 protein: CASRMTETNYGYTF. The CDR3 DNA sequence: TGCGCCAGCAGAATGACAGAGACCAACTATGGCTACACCTTC.